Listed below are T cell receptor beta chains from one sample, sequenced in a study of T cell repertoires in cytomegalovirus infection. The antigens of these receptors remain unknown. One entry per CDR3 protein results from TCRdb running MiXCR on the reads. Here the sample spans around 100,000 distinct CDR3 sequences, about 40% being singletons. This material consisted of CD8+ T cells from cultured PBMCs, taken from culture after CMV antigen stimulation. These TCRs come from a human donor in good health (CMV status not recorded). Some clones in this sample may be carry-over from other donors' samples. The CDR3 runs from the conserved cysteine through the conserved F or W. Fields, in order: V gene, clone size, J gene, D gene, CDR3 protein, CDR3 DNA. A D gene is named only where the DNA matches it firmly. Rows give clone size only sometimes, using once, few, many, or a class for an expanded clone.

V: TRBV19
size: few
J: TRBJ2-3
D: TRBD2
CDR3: CASSVILAETSTDTQYF
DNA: TGTGCCAGTAGTGTAATACTAGCGGAAACTAGCACAGATACGCAGTATTTT

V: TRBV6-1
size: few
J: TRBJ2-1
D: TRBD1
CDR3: CASSEAPTGAYNEQFF
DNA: TGTGCCAGCAGTGAAGCTCCGACAGGGGCCTACAATGAGCAGTTCTTC

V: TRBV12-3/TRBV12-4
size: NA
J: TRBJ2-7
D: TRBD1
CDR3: CASSTRDRSYEQYF
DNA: TGTGCCAGCAGTACCCGGGACAGATCCTACGAGCAGTACTTC

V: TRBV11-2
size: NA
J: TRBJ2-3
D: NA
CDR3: CASSSISDTQYF
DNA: TGTGCCAGCAGCTCTATTTCAGATACGCAGTATTTT

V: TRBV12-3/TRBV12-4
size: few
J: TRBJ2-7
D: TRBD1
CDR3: CASSPTGERYEQYF
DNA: TGTGCCAGCAGCCCGACAGGGGAAAGGTACGAGCAGTACTTC

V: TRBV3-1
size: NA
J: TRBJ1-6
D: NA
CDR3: CASSQKQERSPLHF
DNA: TGTGCCAGCAGCCAAAAGCAGGAGCGCTCACCCCTCCACTTT

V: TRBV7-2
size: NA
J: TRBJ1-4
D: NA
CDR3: CASSLATRGMDEKLFF
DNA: TGTGCCAGCAGCTTAGCCACGCGGGGGATGGATGAAAAACTGTTTTTT

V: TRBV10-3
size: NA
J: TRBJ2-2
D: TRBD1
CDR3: CAISGPGQGASNTGELFF
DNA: TGTGCCATCAGTGGCCCGGGACAGGGGGCATCGAACACCGGGGAGCTGTTTTTT

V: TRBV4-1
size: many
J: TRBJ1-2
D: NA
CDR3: CASNSGGRGSYGYTF
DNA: TGCGCCAGCAATTCCGGGGGCCGGGGATCTTATGGCTACACCTTC

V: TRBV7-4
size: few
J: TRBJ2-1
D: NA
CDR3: CASSLDPGEQFF
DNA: TGTGCCAGCAGCTTAGACCCGGGTGAGCAGTTCTTC

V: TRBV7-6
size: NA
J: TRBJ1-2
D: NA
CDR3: CASSSDDYGYTF
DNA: TGTGCCAGCAGCTCGGATGACTATGGCTACACCTTC

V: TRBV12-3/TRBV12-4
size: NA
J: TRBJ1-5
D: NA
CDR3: CASRLSEGHNQPQHF
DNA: TGTGCCAGCAGATTATCGGAGGGACACAATCAGCCCCAGCATTTT

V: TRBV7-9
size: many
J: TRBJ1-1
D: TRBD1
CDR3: CASSSGQGVPEAFF
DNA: TGTGCCAGCAGCTCCGGACAGGGTGTCCCTGAAGCTTTCTTT

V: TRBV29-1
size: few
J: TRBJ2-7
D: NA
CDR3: CSVISWGSYEQYF
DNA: TGCAGCGTTATCAGTTGGGGTTCCTACGAGCAGTACTTC

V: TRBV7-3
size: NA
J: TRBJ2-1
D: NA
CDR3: CASSSIRSPKYNEQFF
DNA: TGTGCCAGCAGCTCCATTCGGTCCCCTAAATACAATGAGCAGTTCTTC

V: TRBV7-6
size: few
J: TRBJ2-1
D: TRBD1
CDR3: CASSSPRTGRGGNEQFF
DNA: TGTGCCAGCAGCTCGCCCCGGACAGGGCGAGGAGGGAATGAGCAGTTCTTC

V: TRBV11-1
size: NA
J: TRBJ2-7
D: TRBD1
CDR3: CASSLRDRVYEQYF
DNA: TGTGCCAGCAGCTTAAGGGACAGGGTCTACGAGCAGTACTTC

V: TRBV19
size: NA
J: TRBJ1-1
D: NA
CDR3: CASKIGQQNTEAFF
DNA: TGTGCCAGTAAAATCGGACAGCAAAACACTGAAGCTTTCTTT

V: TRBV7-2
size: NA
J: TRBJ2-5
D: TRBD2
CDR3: CASSLDGLAGGQETQYF
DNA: TGTGCCAGCAGCTTAGATGGACTAGCGGGGGGGCAAGAGACCCAGTACTTC

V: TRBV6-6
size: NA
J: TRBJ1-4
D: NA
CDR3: CASSPDPPGATNEKLFF
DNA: TGTGCCAGCAGTCCGGACCCTCCTGGGGCAACTAATGAAAAACTGTTTTTT

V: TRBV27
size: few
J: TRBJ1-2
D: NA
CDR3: CASSQMGGSRDYGYTF
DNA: TGTGCCAGCAGCCAGATGGGAGGGTCTCGCGACTATGGCTACACCTTC

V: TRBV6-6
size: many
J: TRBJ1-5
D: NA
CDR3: CATLGPDQPQHF
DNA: TGTGCCACCCTTGGCCCCGATCAGCCCCAGCATTTT

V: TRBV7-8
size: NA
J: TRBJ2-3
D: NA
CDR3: CASSPVTGPYSNTQYF
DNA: TGTGCCAGCAGCCCCGTGACAGGCCCCTATTCGAATACGCAGTATTTT

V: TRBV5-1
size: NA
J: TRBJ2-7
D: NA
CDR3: CASARTDTLYEQYF
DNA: TGCGCCAGCGCCCGGACGGACACCCTTTACGAGCAGTACTTC

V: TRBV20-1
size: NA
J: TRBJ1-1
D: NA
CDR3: CSARVVTEAFF
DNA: TGCAGTGCTAGAGTAGTCACTGAAGCTTTCTTT

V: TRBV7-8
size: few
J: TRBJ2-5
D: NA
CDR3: CASSTRGDKETQYF
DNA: TGTGCCAGCAGCACCCGTGGGGATAAAGAGACCCAGTACTTC

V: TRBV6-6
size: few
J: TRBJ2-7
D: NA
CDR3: CASSYSPGEEGYEQYF
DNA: TGTGCCAGCAGTTACTCTCCCGGGGAGGAGGGCTACGAGCAGTACTTC

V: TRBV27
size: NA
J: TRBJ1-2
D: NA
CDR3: CASSSNRVSGYGYTF
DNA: TGTGCCAGCAGTTCCAACAGGGTTTCTGGCTATGGCTACACCTTC